This entry is about one T cell receptor (beta chain). The sample is drawn from a study of identifying expanded T cells in peripheral blood. The V end was cut by 3 bases, the J end by 2 bases, with 11 bases between. The germline gives CDR1 SGHAT, CDR2 FQNNGV. This CDR3 has 14 residues. Clones were read by immunoSEQ multiplex PCR, and TCRdb kept only the in-frame ones, dropping some. The profile shows 85,000 to 100,000 clones, more than 70% of them singletons. The clonotype originates from a person between 18 and 75 years old in good health. The chain employs TRBV11-2 and TRBJ2-7; D perhaps matches TRBD2 (5 bases). The sequencing input was blood. CDR3 DNA: TGTGCCAGCAGCTTCTCCGGGAAAACCTACGAGCAGTACTTC. Encoded protein: CASSFSGKTYEQYF.